This T cell receptor (beta chain) was identified during a study of cytomegalovirus exposure and HLA in healthy donors. Study-wide findings and caveats: Altogether, 150 or so TCR beta chains were recorded as cytomegalovirus-associated. For most TCR beta V segments, an earlier analysis put the productive rate at about 87% or about 30% of the time. In a later analysis, TCR beta V- and J-gene trimming showed a link to a missense DCLRE1C variant. Of the V segments, some could not be distinguished, including TRBV6-2 and TRBV6-3, and were excluded.

V was clipped by 6 bases and J by 3 bases; unmatched bases: 10. The CDR3 covers 15 residues. In germline, CDR1 is MDHEN, CDR2 SYDVKM. Primers for the PCR totalled 60 Vbeta and 13 Jbeta. TCRdb's copy holds only in-frame clones and misses some; the assay was immunoSEQ multiplex PCR. Its table records more than 40,000 clones. Worth noting for this clone: Its antigen is currently unknown.

The J gene is TRBJ2-7, the V gene TRBV28, with 8 bases that match TRBD1. The sample comprised PBMCs. The sequence was obtained from a female donor in good health and CMV-seronegative. The CDR3 coding sequence is TGTGCCAGCAGCCCGGGGGCAGGGGGCCGCTACGAGCAGTACTTC. Its translation is CASSPGAGGRYEQYF.